Here is one TCR beta chain with its context. Its target antigen remains unknown. No base quality information exists; no much larger clone differs at one position. This was a case-control study nested in a cohort of healthcare workers in London, UK, who had nasopharyngeal swab PCR tests and blood samples taken every week. Healthcare workers were recruited between 23 and 31 March 2020, during the week of the UK lockdown, and were followed weekly for up to roughly 15 weeks. The method behind the library was 5' RACE. Sequencing used a NextSeq 500. To correct for sequencing error and PCR bias, the TCR library protocol tagged individual cDNA molecules with unique molecular identifiers. Sequencing covered both TCR alpha and beta chains, and within each sample the abundances of alpha and beta sequences were tightly co-correlated. As for the authors' bioinformatics: Decombinator V4 was used to annotate the V gene, J gene and CDR3 of the TCR sequences. TCRs were defined as expanded if a significant change between any two time points was detected under a Poisson model with p below 0.0001. TCR abundances were normalised to the total number of TCRs sequenced per sample and were expressed as counts per million. MAIT TCRs were defined by TRAV1-2 paired with TRAJ12, TRAJ20 or TRAJ33, and iNKT TCRs by TRAV10 paired with TRAJ18. VDJdb, accessed on 1 November 2021, was searched for TCRs annotated for CMV, EBV and SARS-CoV-2, and TCRs annotated for more than one antigen were excluded. TCRdb itself trimmed the public reads at Q25 with fastp, ran MiXCR and retained productive beta chains. Duplicate CDR3 protein sequences are folded into a single record with the most common DNA and genes. It is TCRdb's table, rather than the study itself, that gives the V and J calls and clone size. The sample contains tens of thousands of distinct CDR3 sequences, approximately 11% of them found a single time. Around 6.4% of the sample comes from the top ten.

The sample belongs to a study of early T cells in non-severe SARS-CoV-2 infection listed by TCRdb under 2021. About the full investigation: Because TCR sequencing relied on bulk RNA taken from unsorted whole blood, pairing of alpha and beta chains was not possible.

Beyond this particular receptor, the publication reports: VDJdb matching was skewed toward anti-spike CD8 responses, so virus-specific expansions were likely underestimated and private and CD4 specificities were missed.

V is trimmed back by 4 bases and J by 6 bases, and the junction contains 10 bases that no gene match accounts for. Taken from the germline V gene, the CDR1 and CDR2 loops are SGHRS and YFSETQ. From the cysteine through the phenylalanine, the CDR3 covers 15 amino acids. Left in the record is the CDR3 DNA by itself, 45 bases read in frame from the first base. This receptor was obtained from an adult who was a healthcare worker with PCR-confirmed SARS-CoV-2 infection or an uninfected control (not recorded which). The sequence joins TRBV5-1 to TRBJ2-3; 8 bases in the junction line up with TRBD2. What was sequenced was whole blood. The CDR3 amino acid sequence is: CASSLSGMIGDTQYF. The DNA sequence follows: TGCGCCAGCAGCCTTAGCGGGATGATCGGGGATACGCAGTATTTT.